These 8 T cell receptor beta chains share one sample of origin, sequenced in a study of T cell responses to AZD1222 COVID-19 vaccine. The assay was immunoSEQ multiplex PCR, and TCRdb's table has in-frame clones only and misses some. In the table there are 170,000 or so clones, 85% to 95% of which are singletons. The source material was peripheral blood, sampled 28 days after the second dose of the MenACWY control vaccine. The receptors were gathered from an adult who received the MenACWY meningococcal vaccine as a control.

V and J are TRBV10-3 and TRBJ1-1, with 8 bases lining up with TRBD1. With 11 bases clipped from V and 0 bases from J, the junction kept 8 bases outside the gene matches. The CDR3 length is 14 residues. Germline V gene data show CDR1 as ENHRY and CDR2 as SYGVKD. The DNA for the CDR3 is TGTGCCGCCCACGGACAGGGTGTGAACACTGAAGCTTTCTTT. This codes for CAAHGQGVNTEAFF.

The chain combines TRBV7-2 with TRBJ2-5, with 14 positions matching TRBD2. The CDR3 runs 14 residues. The germline gives CDR1 SGHTA, CDR2 FQGNSA. With 5 bases clipped from V and 9 bases from J, the junction kept 5 bases outside the gene matches. DNA of the CDR3: TGTGCCAGCAGCGCGACTAGCGGGGGGGCCGCCCAGTACTTC. Translation gives CASSATSGGAAQYF.

V and J are TRBV6-2 or TRBV6-3 and TRBJ1-6, with 10 positions matching TRBD1. This CDR3 is 15 amino acids long. The V gene's germline CDR1 is MNHEY and CDR2 SVGEGT. V lost 6 bases, J lost 7 bases, and 6 bases stayed unmatched. The CDR3 DNA reads TGTGCCAGCAGCCCTAGGGGACAGGGGAATTCACCCCTCCACTTT. Translating it yields CASSPRGQGNSPLHF.

The chain is built from TRBV5-4 and TRBJ1-2; TRBD1 agrees at 9 bases. Germline-derived CDR1 and CDR2 are SGHNT and YYREEE (reference sequence). With 0 bases clipped from V and 5 bases from J, the junction kept 2 bases outside the gene matches. The length of the CDR3 is 14 residues. The CDR3 DNA reads TGTGCCAGCAGCTTGGGGACAGGGGCTTATGGCTACACCTTC. Its protein is CASSLGTGAYGYTF.

This chain joins TRBV18 and TRBJ1-1; TRBD1 agrees at 7 bases. Germline CDR1 is KGHSH and CDR2 is LQKENI. J gave up 5 bases and V 3 bases, and 9 bases lay outside the gene matches. The CDR3 loop spans 15 amino acids. CDR3 in DNA: TGTGCCAGCTCACCGCCGACAGGGACGGGTACTGAAGCTTTCTTT. Its translation: CASSPPTGTGTEAFF.

The rearrangement links TRBV5-1 to TRBJ2-1, with TRBD2 identical over 9 bases. The CDR3 spans 16 residues. Trimming removed 4 bases from V and 6 bases from J; junction bases left unmatched: 11. Germline loops: CDR1 SGHRS, CDR2 YFSETQ. The CDR3 DNA follows: TGCGCCAGCAGCCCCTCGGGGCGGGGGGGCCGCAATGAGCAGTTCTTC. This sequence encodes CASSPSGRGGRNEQFF.

The J gene is TRBJ2-5, the V gene TRBV4-3; D call uncertain. Trimming left V 1 base short and J 5 bases short, with 8 bases between. CDR3 length: 13 amino acids. CDR1 is LGHNA and CDR2 is YSLEER in the germline V gene. Here the CDR3 reads CASSQGPRETQYF. The DNA of the CDR3 is TGCGCCAGCAGCCAAGGTCCCCGGGAGACCCAGTACTTC.

The chain links TRBV6-5 to TRBJ1-4, with 8 bases aligning to TRBD1. Trimming at V came to 6 bases and at J to 13 bases, leaving 13 bases not matched to a gene. The CDR3 covers 14 residues. Germline V gene sequence: CDR1 MNHEY, CDR2 SVGAGI. The CDR3: CASRDRVDTDRLFF. The CDR3 DNA reads TGTGCCAGCAGGGACAGGGTGGACACTGATAGACTGTTTTTT.